The clone carrying this TCR beta chain came up many times. Breast cancer patients provided tissue from their axillary draining lymph nodes. TCRdb analysed the multiplex PCR reads with MiXCR anew, one entry per CDR3 protein. In the table there are over 200,000 distinct CDR3 sequences, about 30% of which are singletons. These data originate in a study of breast tumors, draining lymph nodes, adjacent tissues. The receptor was isolated from a female donor with breast cancer. Some clones in this sample may be carry-over from other donors' samples. Input material: axillary lymph node tissue.

CDR3 region: CATTRGLWNEQYF. CDR3 nucleotides: TGTGCCACAACCAGGGGACTTTGGAACGAGCAGTACTTC. The J gene is TRBJ2-7, the V gene TRBV6-5; D tentatively reads TRBD1 or TRBD2 (6 bases each). V was cut by 10 bases and J by 5 bases, with 18 bases left in between. The CDR3 spans 13 residues. The germline V gene has CDR1 MNHEY and CDR2 SVGAGI.